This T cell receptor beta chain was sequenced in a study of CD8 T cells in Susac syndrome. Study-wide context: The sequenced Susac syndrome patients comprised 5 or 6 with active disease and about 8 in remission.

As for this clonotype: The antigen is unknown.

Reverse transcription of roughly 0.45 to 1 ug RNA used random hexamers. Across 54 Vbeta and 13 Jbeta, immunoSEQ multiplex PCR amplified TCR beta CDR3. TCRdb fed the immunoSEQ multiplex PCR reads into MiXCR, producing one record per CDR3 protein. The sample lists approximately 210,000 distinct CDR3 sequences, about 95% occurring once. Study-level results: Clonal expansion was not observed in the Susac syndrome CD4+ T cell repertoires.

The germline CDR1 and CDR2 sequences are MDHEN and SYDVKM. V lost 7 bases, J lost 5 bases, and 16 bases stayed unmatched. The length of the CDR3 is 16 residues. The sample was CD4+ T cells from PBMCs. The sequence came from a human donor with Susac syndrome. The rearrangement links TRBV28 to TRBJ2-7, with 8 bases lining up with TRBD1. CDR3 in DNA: TGTGCCAGCATTTCCCCCCTGGGCAGGGGGCCTAACGAGCAGTACTTC. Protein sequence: CASISPLGRGPNEQYF.